This TCR beta chain was recorded in a study of blood T cell dynamics during melanoma immunotherapy. Study as a whole: Standard first-line treatment here was pembrolizumab or nivolumab plus ipilimumab in metastatic melanoma. General observations from the study: It remained unknown if the driving T cell clones were melanoma-specific.

Produced via immunoSEQ multiplex PCR; TCRdb's table is partial and in-frame only. The sample contains about 8,000 clones, about 85% of which appear only once. Looked up from germline, CDR1 is SGHDT and CDR2 is YYEEEE. CDR3 length equals 14 residues. Germline trimming cut 3 bases from V and 10 bases from J; bases unmatched to any gene: 6. This clone was detected only once. The antigen is unknown. Time point meaning: week 3, after first cycle of checkpoint inhibitor. The V and J genes are TRBV5-6 and TRBJ1-6; TRBD1 aligns across 8 bases. The source is a human donor with melanoma. The source material was blood, sampled from a patient treated with checkpoint blockade. The CDR3 DNA reads as TGTGCCAGCAGCTCGAACAGGGGGAGGTCACCCCTCCACTTT. Its translation: CASSSNRGRSPLHF.